Listed below are T cell receptor beta chains from one sample, sequenced in a study of beta chain features in type 1 diabetes. The table came from immunoSEQ multiplex PCR; TCRdb's copy has only in-frame clones and leaves some out. The table lists 200,000 to 250,000 clones, over 11% of them singletons. Sequences were obtained from naive CD4+ T cells from blood. The receptors stem from a young man with type 1 diabetes. Each CDR3 is given with its conserved first and last residue. D genes are given only for firm matches. Only some rows state a clone size, as once, few, many or a class for expanded clones.

V: TRBV5-1; J: TRBJ2-7; D: TRBD1; size: -; CDR3: CASSTGGQGSYEQYF; DNA: TGCGCCAGCAGCACCGGTGGACAGGGATCCTACGAGCAGTACTTC
V: TRBV30; J: TRBJ2-1; D: -; size: few; CDR3: CAWSGLAGPYNEQFF; DNA: TGTGCCTGGAGTGGGTTGGCGGGCCCCTACAATGAGCAGTTCTTC
V: TRBV6-1; J: TRBJ1-2; D: -; size: -; CDR3: CASSEALGGLNYGYTF; DNA: TGTGCCAGCAGTGAAGCGCTAGGAGGACTTAACTATGGCTACACCTTC
V: TRBV29-1; J: TRBJ1-3; D: -; size: few; CDR3: CSVKPGSSGNTIYF; DNA: TGCAGCGTTAAGCCAGGAAGCTCTGGAAACACCATATATTTT
V: TRBV30; J: TRBJ1-5; D: -; size: few; CDR3: CAWSVQGSQPQHF; DNA: TGTGCCTGGAGTGTACAAGGGAGTCAGCCCCAGCATTTT
V: TRBV18; J: TRBJ2-7; D: TRBD2; size: -; CDR3: CASSPALAGFYEQYF; DNA: TGTGCCAGCTCACCTGCCCTAGCGGGTTTCTACGAGCAGTACTTC
V: TRBV19; J: TRBJ2-3; D: TRBD1; size: -; CDR3: CASSLQGDPSTDTQYF; DNA: TGTGCCAGTAGCCTACAGGGGGACCCGTCCACAGATACGCAGTATTTT
V: TRBV2; J: TRBJ2-7; D: TRBD2; size: -; CDR3: CALGGSGYEQYF; DNA: TGTGCCTTGGGAGGGTCTGGATACGAGCAGTACTTC
V: TRBV18; J: TRBJ2-7; D: -; size: -; CDR3: CASSPPPGVYEQYF; DNA: TGTGCCAGCTCACCACCGCCAGGGGTGTACGAGCAGTACTTC
V: TRBV19; J: TRBJ1-6; D: -; size: once; CDR3: CASSKVDSSYNSPLHF; DNA: TGTGCCAGTAGTAAGGTGGACAGCTCCTATAATTCACCCCTCCACTTT
V: TRBV10-3; J: TRBJ2-2; D: -; size: -; CDR3: CAMRQEAPGELFF; DNA: TGTGCCATGAGACAGGAAGCCCCCGGGGAGCTGTTTTTT
V: TRBV6-5; J: TRBJ2-5; D: -; size: -; CDR3: CASSTPGAETQYF; DNA: TGTGCCAGCAGTACACCAGGCGCTGAGACCCAGTACTTC
V: TRBV30; J: TRBJ1-1; D: -; size: -; CDR3: CAWVLLGHPNTEAFF; DNA: TGTGCCTGGGTTCTTCTGGGACACCCGAACACTGAAGCTTTCTTT
V: TRBV30; J: TRBJ1-5; D: -; size: -; CDR3: CAWAKQGNQPQHF; DNA: TGTGCCTGGGCCAAACAGGGCAATCAGCCCCAGCATTTT
V: TRBV7-2; J: TRBJ2-1; D: -; size: few; CDR3: CASSLDQGPRKQFF; DNA: TGTGCCAGCAGCTTAGATCAGGGCCCTAGGAAGCAGTTCTTC
V: TRBV5-4; J: TRBJ2-7; D: TRBD1; size: few; CDR3: CASSPGTGGTYEQYF; DNA: TGTGCCAGCAGCCCCGGGACAGGGGGGACCTACGAGCAGTACTTC
V: TRBV18; J: TRBJ1-1; D: -; size: few; CDR3: CASSPLRNTEAFF; DNA: TGTGCCAGCTCACCACTGAGGAACACTGAAGCTTTCTTT
V: TRBV7-2; J: TRBJ2-5; D: TRBD2; size: -; CDR3: CASSAGVGETQYF; DNA: TGTGCCAGCAGCGCGGGGGTTGGGGAGACCCAGTACTTC
V: TRBV7-2; J: TRBJ2-3; D: -; size: -; CDR3: CASSLVLGRPSTDTQYF; DNA: TGTGCCAGCAGCTTAGTCTTGGGGCGACCTAGCACAGATACGCAGTATTTT
V: TRBV7-9; J: TRBJ2-3; D: -; size: few; CDR3: CASSLVSDTQYF; DNA: TGTGCCAGCAGCTTAGTATCCGATACGCAGTATTTT
V: TRBV7-9; J: TRBJ2-6; D: -; size: few; CDR3: CASSLAGVGANVLTF; DNA: TGTGCCAGCAGCCTTGCAGGGGTGGGGGCCAACGTCCTGACTTTC
V: TRBV19; J: TRBJ1-2; D: -; size: -; CDR3: CASSIDLDTYGYTF; DNA: TGTGCCAGTAGTATAGATCTTGACACCTATGGCTACACCTTC
V: TRBV5-1; J: TRBJ2-2; D: -; size: few; CDR3: CASSGLPNTGELFF; DNA: TGCGCCAGCAGCGGGCTCCCGAACACCGGGGAGCTGTTTTTT
V: TRBV29-1; J: TRBJ2-4; D: -; size: -; CDR3: CSVGNRSKNIQYF; DNA: TGCAGCGTTGGAAACAGGTCCAAAAACATTCAGTACTTC
V: TRBV30; J: TRBJ1-1; D: -; size: -; CDR3: CACRTVNTEAFF; DNA: TGTGCCTGCCGGACAGTGAACACTGAAGCTTTCTTT
V: TRBV4-1; J: TRBJ1-4; D: -; size: -; CDR3: CASSQRQGWEKLFF; DNA: TGCGCCAGCAGCCAAAGGCAGGGTTGGGAAAAACTGTTTTTT
V: TRBV13; J: TRBJ2-3; D: TRBD2; size: few; CDR3: CASSPGTTPSTDTQYF; DNA: TGTGCCAGCAGCCCCGGGACTACTCCTAGCACAGATACGCAGTATTTT
V: TRBV4-1; J: TRBJ2-7; D: -; size: few; CDR3: CASSQGSGASYEQYF; DNA: TGCGCCAGCAGCCAAGGTTCGGGAGCATCCTACGAGCAGTACTTC
V: TRBV7-9; J: TRBJ2-6; D: -; size: few; CDR3: CASSAWRGGANVLTF; DNA: TGTGCCAGCAGCGCATGGCGGGGCGGGGCCAACGTCCTGACTTTC
V: TRBV6-5; J: TRBJ1-3; D: -; size: -; CDR3: CASSYSNPARGNTIYF; DNA: TGTGCCAGCAGTTACTCGAATCCAGCGAGGGGAAACACCATATATTTT
V: TRBV7-6; J: TRBJ1-4; D: -; size: -; CDR3: CASSPDSPTNEKLFF; DNA: TGTGCCAGCAGCCCAGACAGCCCAACTAATGAAAAACTGTTTTTT
V: TRBV5-1; J: TRBJ1-1; D: TRBD1; size: few; CDR3: CASSLAGQANTEAFF; DNA: TGCGCCAGCAGCTTGGCGGGACAGGCGAACACTGAAGCTTTCTTT
V: TRBV29-1; J: TRBJ2-6; D: TRBD1; size: -; CDR3: CSVEDLQGQRLSSGANVLTF; DNA: TGCAGCGTTGAAGATCTTCAGGGACAGCGCCTGTCCTCTGGGGCCAACGTCCTGACTTTC
V: TRBV5-1; J: TRBJ2-1; D: -; size: few; CDR3: CASSAGTGNEQFF; DNA: TGCGCCAGCAGCGCCGGGACTGGCAATGAGCAGTTCTTC
V: TRBV5-1; J: TRBJ2-5; D: -; size: few; CDR3: CASSSTTEKTQYF; DNA: TGCGCCAGCAGCTCCACTACCGAGAAGACCCAGTACTTC
V: TRBV7-9; J: TRBJ2-7; D: -; size: few; CDR3: CASGSTWGQPTGEQYF; DNA: TGTGCCAGCGGATCAACGTGGGGACAACCAACGGGCGAGCAGTACTTC
V: TRBV14; J: TRBJ2-7; D: -; size: -; CDR3: CASSPSAGGYKQYF; DNA: TGTGCCAGCAGCCCCTCCGCGGGCGGCTACAAGCAGTACTTC
V: TRBV7-9; J: TRBJ2-7; D: TRBD1; size: few; CDR3: CASSSQGYEQYF; DNA: TGTGCCAGCAGCTCACAGGGGTACGAGCAGTACTTC
V: TRBV11-2; J: TRBJ2-7; D: -; size: few; CDR3: CASSSLSRASYEQYF; DNA: TGTGCCAGCAGCTCACTAAGCAGGGCCTCCTACGAGCAGTACTTC
V: TRBV6-5; J: TRBJ1-1; D: -; size: -; CDR3: CASSRWGQGNTEAFF; DNA: TGTGCCAGCAGTCGGTGGGGGCAGGGGAACACTGAAGCTTTCTTT
V: TRBV9; J: TRBJ2-5; D: -; size: few; CDR3: CASSQAPQGGWETQYF; DNA: TGTGCCAGCAGCCAGGCCCCCCAGGGCGGTTGGGAGACCCAGTACTTC
V: TRBV5-1; J: TRBJ1-2; D: TRBD1; size: few; CDR3: CASSKGQASYGYTF; DNA: TGCGCCAGCAGCAAAGGACAGGCCTCCTATGGCTACACCTTC
V: TRBV27; J: TRBJ2-3; D: TRBD2; size: -; CDR3: CASSFREGDTQYF; DNA: TGTGCCAGCAGTTTCCGGGAGGGAGATACGCAGTATTTT
V: TRBV30; J: TRBJ1-2; D: TRBD1; size: -; CDR3: CAWSRTGFDGYTF; DNA: TGTGCCTGGAGCCGGACAGGGTTTGATGGCTACACCTTC
V: TRBV6-1; J: TRBJ2-7; D: TRBD2; size: -; CDR3: CASRVGGGTPYEQYF; DNA: TGTGCCAGCAGAGTGGGGGGGGGTACCCCCTACGAGCAGTACTTC